This passage covers 27 T cell receptor beta chains from one sample sequenced in a study of blood T cell repertoires in COVID-19. Measured with immunoSEQ multiplex PCR; TCRdb has only the in-frame clones, and not every one. The sample shows 150,000 to 200,000 clones, roughly 89% of them seen only once. The specimen was peripheral blood. The receptor source for this set is a woman between 65 and 79 years old with COVID-19, enrolled during active disease.

The V gene is TRBV7-3, the J gene TRBJ2-6, with a weak D call TRBD1 (6 bases). Germline lookup yields CDR1 SGHTA and CDR2 FQGTGA. Trimming stripped 5 bases from V and 2 bases from J, with 10 bases between. There are 15 residues in the CDR3. CDR3 sequence (DNA): TGTGCCAGCAGCCTCGAGGGGGCTGGGGCCAACGTCCTGACTTTC. This translates into CASSLEGAGANVLTF.

The chain recombines TRBV9 with TRBJ1-3; no firm D call. This CDR3 comprises 14 residues. Germline CDR1 and CDR2: SGDLS and YYNGEE. V was cut by 4 bases and J by 0 bases, with 8 bases left in between. The CDR3 nucleotides are TGTGCCAGCAGCCCCGGACTCTCTGGAAACACCATATATTTT. Its translation is CASSPGLSGNTIYF.

This clone was detected many times. The chain carries TRBV19 and TRBJ1-2, with D perhaps TRBD1 (6 bases). Germline loops: CDR1 LNHDA, CDR2 SQIVND (reference sequence). V lost 5 bases and J lost 7, with 11 bases in between. The CDR3 totals 12 residues. CDR3 region: CASSPRDIGYTF. In DNA form, the CDR3 reads TGTGCCAGTAGTCCCCGGGACATTGGCTACACCTTC. The full variable domain, rest sourced from reference TRBV19 and TRBJ1-2, is DGGITQSPKYLFRKEGQNVTLSCEQNLNHDAMYWYRQDPGQGLRLIYYSQIVNDFQKGDIAEGYSVSREKKESFPLTVTSAQKNPTAFYLCASSPRDIGYTFGSGTRLTVV.

The chain couples TRBV5-5 to TRBJ1-2; D is uncertain. With 4 bases removed from V and 4 bases from J, the gap between germline ends came to 14 bases. Per germline, CDR1 SGHKS and CDR2 YYEKEE (reference sequence). CDR3 length: 14 residues. CDR3 amino acids: CASSTRESSYGYTF. For the CDR3, the DNA is TGTGCCAGCAGCACCCGGGAGTCTAGCTATGGCTACACCTTC.

The rearrangement joins TRBV6-2 or TRBV6-3 to TRBJ2-4; 14 nucleotides align to TRBD2. The CDR3 covers 18 residues. The V and J ends lost 4 bases and 2 bases, in that order; junction bases with no gene match: 7. Germline values: CDR1 MNHEY, CDR2 SVGEGT. CDR3 bases: TGTGCCAGCAGTTCCGGGACTAGCGGGAGTTTAACCAAAAACATTCAGTACTTC. Encoded protein: CASSSGTSGSLTKNIQYF.

This chain uses TRBV10-3 with TRBJ1-5; D remains ambiguous. Germline V gene lookup returns CDR1 ENHRY and CDR2 SYGVKD. V lost 4 bases and J 5 bases, leaving 15 bases between the germline ends. The CDR3 is 15 amino acids. The CDR3 coding sequence is TGTGCCATCAGTGGTGCAGGTTCGTCGGATCAGCCCCAGCATTTT. Residues: CAISGAGSSDQPQHF.

The rearrangement links TRBV4-3 to TRBJ2-3; 10 nucleotides line up with TRBD2. The CDR3 runs to 16 residues. In germline, CDR1 is LGHNA, CDR2 YSLEER. Losses at the gene ends were 4 bases for V and 2 bases for J; bases not matched to a gene: 6. The CDR3 spells CASSRETSGATDTQYF. For the CDR3, the DNA is TGCGCCAGCAGCCGAGAAACTAGCGGGGCCACAGATACGCAGTATTTT.

This clone appeared a few times. The chain has TRBV11-2 and TRBJ2-3; no clear D gene. This CDR3 comprises 15 residues. Trimming stripped 5 bases from V and 1 base from J, with 13 bases between. The germline CDR1 and CDR2 sequences are SGHAT and FQNNGV. The CDR3 region is CASSPGAPGTDTQYF. The CDR3 nucleotides are TGTGCCAGCAGCCCCGGTGCACCTGGCACAGATACGCAGTATTTT.

The CDR3, as DNA: TGTGCCAGCAGTTGGACGGACAGGGTTGACACTGAAGCTTTCTTT. Translated: CASSWTDRVDTEAFF. The rearrangement uses TRBV6-2 or TRBV6-3 and TRBJ1-1; 8 bases align to TRBD1. The CDR3 totals 15 residues. V dropped 4 bases and J dropped 3; count of bases not matched to a gene: 7. Germline assignment: CDR1 MNHEY and CDR2 SVGEGT.

The chain recombines TRBV6-5 with TRBJ2-7; 8 nucleotides match TRBD1. The V gene end was trimmed by 0 bases and the J gene end by 5 bases; junction bases not matched to a gene: 6. This CDR3 spans 15 amino acids. Germline loops: CDR1 MNHEY, CDR2 SVGAGI. DNA of the CDR3: TGTGCCAGCAGTTACTCGGGCAGGGGGCCGCACGAGCAGTACTTC. Amino acids: CASSYSGRGPHEQYF.

In its sample, this clone was seen a few times. The rearrangement links TRBV19 to TRBJ1-4; TRBD1 matches at 9 bases. Unmatched junction bases numbered 3, after V lost 5 bases and J lost 5 bases. This CDR3 spans 14 amino acids. Germline CDR1 and CDR2: LNHDA and SQIVND (reference sequence). The CDR3 loop reads CASSLGQGNEKLFF. The CDR3 DNA reads as TGTGCCAGTAGTCTGGGACAGGGCAATGAAAAACTGTTTTTT.

J is TRBJ1-1 and V is TRBV30; TRBD1 matches 7 bases. This CDR3 contains 12 residues. V was clipped by 2 bases and J by 6 bases; unmatched bases: 3. The germline V gene encodes CDR1 GTSNPN and CDR2 SVGIG (reference sequence). CDR3 bases: TGTGCCTGGAGTAGACAGGGAGCTGAAGCTTTCTTT. Amino acid sequence: CAWSRQGAEAFF.

The genes are TRBV19 and TRBJ2-5, with D uncertain. Per germline, CDR1 LNHDA and CDR2 SQIVND (reference sequence). Trimming cost V 9 bases and J 5 bases, with 10 bases left between them. The CDR3 has 11 residues. The CDR3 sequence is CASPRFETQYF. CDR3 DNA: TGTGCCAGCCCTAGGTTTGAGACCCAGTACTTC.

This sequence joins TRBV19 and TRBJ2-1; 9 bases match TRBD2. Germline CDR1 reads LNHDA; CDR2 reads SQIVND (reference sequence). This CDR3 is 16 amino acids long. Trimming at V came to 0 bases and at J to 7 bases, leaving 7 bases not matched to a gene. CDR3 in amino acids: CASSIERGRARNEQFF. CDR3 coding DNA: TGTGCCAGTAGTATAGAACGCGGGAGGGCCCGAAATGAGCAGTTCTTC.

The rearrangement links TRBV11-2 to TRBJ1-2, with TRBD1 matching 9 bases. This CDR3 contains 13 residues. The V gene's germline CDR1 is SGHAT and CDR2 FQNNGV. J gave up 8 bases and V 4 bases, and 5 bases lay outside the gene matches. As DNA, the CDR3 is TGTGCCAGCAGCTCACAGGGGGCTGGGGGCTACACCTTC. It translates to CASSSQGAGGYTF. Full variable domain (rest looked up from reference TRBV11-2 and TRBJ1-2): EAGVAQSPRYKIIEKRQSVAFWCNPISGHATLYWYQQILGQGPKLLIQFQNNGVVDDSQLPKDRFSAERLKGVDSTLKIQPAKLEDSAVYLCASSSQGAGGYTFGSGTRLTVV.

On this clone: A read error may account for a junction end that differs from germline. This chain uses TRBV28 with TRBJ2-1, with D perhaps TRBD1 (5 bases). Germline-derived CDR1 and CDR2 are MDHEN and SYDVKM. The CDR3 length is 11 residues. CDR3 sequence: CASSLGAFLVF. The CDR3 region has the DNA TGTGCCAGCAGTCTTGGGGCGTTCTTGGTCTTC.

The V and J genes are TRBV3-1 (or the pseudogene TRBV3-2) and TRBJ2-2, with 9 bases aligning to TRBD1. Trimming cost V 1 base and J 3 bases; bases outside gene matches: 6. This CDR3 region has 17 residues. Looked up from germline, CDR1 is LGHDT and CDR2 is YNNKEL (reference sequence). The CDR3 region is CASSQAGQGLHTGELFF. The CDR3 nucleotides are TGTGCCAGCAGCCAAGCCGGACAGGGGTTGCACACCGGGGAGCTGTTTTTT.

V gene TRBV7-3 combines with J gene TRBJ2-3, with TRBD1 matching over 7 bases. CDR3 length: 15 amino acids. Germline lookup yields CDR1 SGHTA and CDR2 FQGTGA. J was trimmed by 2 bases and V by 2 bases; bases with no gene match: 4. Here the CDR3 DNA reads TGTGCCAGCAGCTTAGAGGGACAGTTCACAGATACGCAGTATTTT. Amino acid sequence: CASSLEGQFTDTQYF.

V gene TRBV27 combines with J gene TRBJ2-3; D is unclear. The CDR3 length is 14 residues. CDR1 and CDR2 from the germline V gene are MNHEY and SMNVEV (reference sequence). Trimming shortened V by 5 bases and J by 4 bases, and 13 bases separated the two germline ends. CDR3 sequence reads: CASSRTRSPDTQYF. CDR3 DNA: TGTGCCAGCAGTCGAACGAGGTCCCCAGATACGCAGTATTTT.

The V call is TRBV3-1 (or the pseudogene TRBV3-2), the J call TRBJ2-2, with a weak D call TRBD2 (6 bases). V was shortened by 1 base and J by 5 bases, with 14 bases between the two germline ends. The CDR3 is made up of 16 amino acids. The V gene's germline CDR1 is LGHDT and CDR2 YNNKEL (reference sequence). CDR3 sequence (DNA): TGTGCCAGCAGCCAAGTCTTAGAGGGAGGTACCGGGGAGCTGTTTTTT. Protein: CASSQVLEGGTGELFF.

This chain joins TRBV19 and TRBJ2-6; maybe TRBD1 (6 bases). Trimming removed 0 bases at V and 3 bases at J, with 9 bases between. The CDR3 extends over 16 amino acids. Germline CDR1 and CDR2: LNHDA and SQIVND (reference sequence). Here the CDR3 DNA reads TGTGCCAGTAGTATAGATCGAGGGGGTGGGGCCAACGTCCTGACTTTC. It translates to CASSIDRGGGANVLTF. Complete variable domain (other parts from reference TRBV19 and TRBJ2-6): DGGITQSPKYLFRKEGQNVTLSCEQNLNHDAMYWYRQDPGQGLRLIYYSQIVNDFQKGDIAEGYSVSREKKESFPLTVTSAQKNPTAFYLCASSIDRGGGANVLTFGAGSRLTVL.

This CDR3 is CASSKLQVEGYEQYF. The CDR3 DNA sequence: TGTGCCAGCAGCAAATTACAGGTGGAGGGGTACGAGCAGTACTTC. This chain links TRBV21-1 with TRBJ2-7; the listed D gene, TRBD2, was not tested against the DNA. TRBV21-1 is assigned pseudogene status. This CDR3 contains 15 residues.

This clone was counted once. This chain links TRBV29-1 with TRBJ2-5; the match to TRBD1 covers 7 bases. Germline assignment: CDR1 SQVTM and CDR2 ANQGSEA. This CDR3 is 13 amino acids long. The V segment lost 6 bases and the J segment 2 bases; nucleotides outside the gene matches: 6. CDR3 protein: CSVSGQEQETQYF. As DNA, the CDR3 is TGCAGCGTGTCAGGACAGGAACAAGAGACCCAGTACTTC. Complete variable domain (other parts from reference TRBV29-1 and TRBJ2-5): SAVISQKPSRDICQRGTSLTIQCQVDSQVTMMFWYRQQPGQSLTLIATANQGSEATYESGFVIDKFPISRPNLTFSTLTVSNMSPEDSSIYLCSVSGQEQETQYFGPGTRLLVL.

The chain joins TRBV18 to TRBJ1-1; TRBD1 agrees at 7 bases. The ends lost 3 bases at V and 8 bases at J; junction bases unmatched: 6. The germline V gene encodes CDR1 KGHSH and CDR2 LQKENI. This CDR3 has 13 residues. DNA for the CDR3: TGTGCCAGCTCACCGTCGACAGGGACGGAAGCTTTCTTT. It encodes CASSPSTGTEAFF.

Here the CDR3 DNA reads TGTGCCAGCAGCCCACAGGGACTAGCGGGCTACAATGAGCAGTTCTTC. The encoded protein is CASSPQGLAGYNEQFF. This chain connects TRBV9 to TRBJ2-1; TRBD2 matches 12 bases. V gave up 4 bases and J gave up 3 bases; unmatched junction bases: 5. The CDR3 has 16 residues. CDR1 SGDLS and CDR2 YYNGEE come from the germline V gene.

This chain connects TRBV3-1 (or the pseudogene TRBV3-2) to TRBJ2-5, with TRBD2 identical over 11 bases. From germline, CDR1 is LGHDT and CDR2 YNNKEL (reference sequence). V was pared by 0 bases and J by 13 bases, with 7 bases of the junction left unmatched. The CDR3 runs 14 residues. Here the CDR3 reads CASSQDLAGGFRYF. DNA of the CDR3: TGTGCCAGCAGCCAAGATCTAGCGGGAGGCTTTCGGTACTTC.

CDR3 loop: CAWSVHTGLNYGYTF. The DNA for the CDR3 is TGTGCCTGGAGTGTACATACAGGGTTGAACTATGGCTACACCTTC. V and J are TRBV30 and TRBJ1-2; a possible D gene is TRBD1 (6 bases). There are 15 residues in the CDR3. With 0 bases removed from V and 2 bases from J, the gap between germline ends came to 13 bases. Germline loops: CDR1 GTSNPN, CDR2 SVGIG (reference sequence).